Following are 22 T cell receptor beta chains from one sample sequenced in a study of T cells in Graves' hyperthyroidism and ophthalmopathy. There were TCR beta CDR3 regions amplified from RNA transcripts. Researchers ran a first-round RT-PCR on the TCR CDR3 using the HTBI primer set. TCRdb re-called the multiplex PCR reads with MiXCR, one entry per CDR3 protein. Of 550,000 to 700,000 distinct CDR3 sequences detected, just over 45% appear once; the ten largest clones hold roughly 19%. The specimen sequenced was peripheral blood or thyroid tissue (not recorded which). These receptors all come from an adult woman with Graves' disease, either hyperthyroidism or ophthalmopathy (not recorded which).

This clonotype was found a few times. The V gene is TRBV2, the J gene TRBJ2-7, with 8 positions matching TRBD1. The CDR3 extends over 14 amino acids. Unmatched junction bases numbered 6, after V lost 6 bases and J lost 2 bases. Germline V CDR1 and CDR2: SNHLY, FYNNEI. CDR3 in amino acids: CASRAGTGAYEQYF. CDR3 nucleotides: TGTGCCAGCAGGGCAGGGACAGGTGCCTACGAGCAGTACTTC.

DNA for the CDR3: TGCGCCAGCAGCAGGGGGACAGGGGCGGCCGGCGCTGAAGCTTTCTTT. The encoded protein is CASSRGTGAAGAEAFF. The chain joins TRBV5-1 to TRBJ1-1, with TRBD1 matching 10 bases. Looked up from germline, CDR1 is SGHRS and CDR2 is YFSETQ. Germline trimming cut 4 bases from V and 6 bases from J; bases unmatched to any gene: 12. The CDR3 spans 16 residues.

V usage is TRBV29-1 and J usage is TRBJ2-5; 8 nucleotides agree with TRBD1. Matching the DNA end better, TRBJ2-1 makes the J call doubtful. CDR3 length: 13 amino acids. Germline CDR1 SQVTM, CDR2 ANQGSEA. The CDR3 nucleotides read TGCAGCGTTGTTCAGGGGACAGGCAATGAGCAGTTCTTC. Its protein product is CSVVQGTGNEQFF.

The V call is TRBV12-3 or TRBV12-4, the J call TRBJ1-2; 8 bases line up with TRBD1. The CDR3 totals 13 residues. V trimming: 5 bases; J trimming: 5 bases; junction bases outside the gene matches: 4. The CDR3 DNA sequence: TGTGCCAGCAGTCCGGGACAGGAATATGGCTACACCTTC. It codes for CASSPGQEYGYTF.

This clonotype was seen repeatedly, ten times or more. The rearrangement links TRBV4-1 to TRBJ1-6; possibly TRBD1 for D (5 bases). The CDR3 extends over 14 amino acids. V was cut by 6 bases and J by 7 bases, with 13 bases left in between. Looked up from germline, CDR1 is MGHRA and CDR2 is YSYEKL. The CDR3 DNA sequence: TGCGCCAGCAGTTTGGGGGGTGGCAATTCACCCCTCCACTTT. Translating it yields CASSLGGGNSPLHF.

The CDR3 is CATSGKSGTSGRRGGELFF. The CDR3 DNA follows: TGTGCCACCTCAGGGAAGAGTGGGACTAGCGGGAGGCGCGGCGGGGAGCTGTTTTTT. The V gene is TRBV24-1, the J gene TRBJ2-2; 15 bases map to TRBD2. This CDR3 comprises 19 residues. Germline CDR1 reads KGHDR; CDR2 reads SFDVKD. Losses at the gene ends were 9 bases for V and 7 bases for J; bases not matched to a gene: 17.

The chain is built from TRBV7-2 and TRBJ1-2, with 7 positions matching TRBD1. This CDR3 comprises 14 residues. J gave up 6 bases and V 0 bases, and 4 bases lay outside the gene matches. Germline V gene data show CDR1 as SGHTA and CDR2 as FQGNSA. The CDR3 DNA reads as TGTGCCAGCAGCTTAGCGCGGGGACAGAATGGCTACACCTTC. Encoded protein: CASSLARGQNGYTF.

The rearrangement uses TRBV2 and TRBJ2-7, with TRBD1 identical over 9 bases. J was trimmed by 9 bases and V by 6 bases; bases with no gene match: 6. The CDR3 has 12 amino acids. Germline V CDR1 and CDR2: SNHLY, FYNNEI. CDR3: CASRGTGSGQYF. The CDR3 DNA reads TGTGCCAGCAGGGGGACAGGGTCCGGGCAGTACTTC.

Worth noting for this clonotype: This may be a read error: a much more frequent sequence differs by one nucleotide. The chain links TRBV20-1 to TRBJ2-7; TRBD1 matches at 8 bases. The CDR3 runs 15 residues. Germline V lookup: CDR1 DFQATT, CDR2 SNEGSKA (reference sequence). CDR3 sequence (DNA): TGCAGTGCTAGAGTTATCCCAGGGGGCGGTTACGGGCAGTACTTC. Residues: CSARVIPGGGYGQYF.

The chain uses TRBV9 and TRBJ1-1; 7 positions match TRBD1. The germline V gene has CDR1 SGDLS and CDR2 YYNGEE. J was trimmed by 4 bases and V by 2 bases; bases with no gene match: 14. The CDR3 is made up of 17 amino acids. The CDR3 sequence is CASSVIAQTGSGTEAFF. In nucleotides, the CDR3 is TGTGCCAGCAGCGTCATTGCCCAGACAGGGTCGGGCACTGAAGCTTTCTTT.

The table lists this clonotype with a few counts. A much larger clone is a single base away; this may be a read error. This chain connects TRBV19 to TRBJ1-1; TRBD1 aligns across 10 bases. The germline V gene encodes CDR1 LNHDA and CDR2 SQIVND (reference sequence). The CDR3 is made up of 14 amino acids. This chain's CDR3 is CVSSRTGGNTEAFF. CDR3 DNA sequence: TGTGTCAGTAGTAGGACAGGGGGGAACACTGAAGCTTTCTTT.

Only one count was recorded for this clonotype. The junction does not match germline at one end; this may be a read error. The chain joins TRBV10-3 to TRBJ2-2, with TRBD2 identical over 7 bases. The length of the CDR3 is 11 residues. Germline loops: CDR1 ENHRY, CDR2 SYGVKD. The CDR3 DNA reads as TGTGCCATCAAGGGTGGGGGGGGGCTGTTTTTT. It translates to CAIKGGGGLFF.

This clonotype was recorded only once. This chain connects TRBV11-2 to TRBJ1-2; a weak D match, TRBD1 (6 bases). V was trimmed by 0 bases and J by 8 bases, leaving 10 bases between them. CDR3 length: 13 residues. Germline CDR1 and CDR2: SGHAT and FQNNGV. CDR3 bases: TGTGCCAGCAGCTTAGAGGCAGGGGCCGGCTACACCTTC. Translated: CASSLEAGAGYTF. The full variable domain, in which reference TRBV11-2 and TRBJ1-2 provide the parts outside the CDR3, is EAGVAQSPRYKIIEKRQSVAFWCNPISGHATLYWYQQILGQGPKLLIQFQNNGVVDDSQLPKDRFSAERLKGVDSTLKIQPAKLEDSAVYLCASSLEAGAGYTFGSGTRLTVV.

The rearrangement links TRBV5-6 to TRBJ1-6, with 8 bases lining up with TRBD1. The germline CDR1 and CDR2 sequences are SGHDT and YYEEEE. There are 16 residues in the CDR3. With 3 bases clipped from V and 7 bases from J, the junction kept 9 bases outside the gene matches. CDR3 region: CASSSPTGDGNSPLHF. Written as DNA, the CDR3 is TGTGCCAGCAGCTCGCCGACAGGGGATGGGAATTCACCCCTCCACTTT. Drawing the rest from reference TRBV5-6 and TRBJ1-6, the complete variable domain is DAGVTQSPTHLIKTRGQQVTLRCSPKSGHDTVSWYQQALGQGPQFIFQYYEEEERQRGNFPDRFSGHQFPNYSSELNVNALLLGDSALYLCASSSPTGDGNSPLHFGNGTRLTVT.

This clonotype occurred a few times. The chain joins TRBV5-1 to TRBJ2-1, with a weak D call TRBD2 (6 bases). The CDR3 loop spans 13 amino acids. Germline V gene sequence: CDR1 SGHRS, CDR2 YFSETQ. V gave up 9 bases and J gave up 4 bases, with 14 bases separating them. CDR3 protein: CANPGLRYNEQFF. DNA of the CDR3: TGCGCCAACCCGGGACTTAGGTACAATGAGCAGTTCTTC. Looking up the rest from reference TRBV5-1 and TRBJ2-1 gives the full variable domain: KAGVTQTPRYLIKTRGQQVTLSCSPISGHRSVSWYQQTPGQGLQFLFEYFSETQRNKGNFPGRFSGRQFSNSRSEMNVSTLELGDSALYLCANPGLRYNEQFFGPGTRLTVL.

The gene calls are TRBV7-3 and TRBJ2-5; possibly TRBD1 for D (6 bases). The V gene's germline CDR1 is SGHTA and CDR2 FQGTGA. CDR3 size: 16 residues. V lost 7 bases, J lost 1 base, and 19 bases lay in between. CDR3 sequence: CASITRQGTGQETQYF. The CDR3 nucleotides are TGTGCCAGCATCACACGTCAGGGGACGGGCCAAGAGACCCAGTACTTC.

The chain links TRBV6-5 to TRBJ1-2; 9 bases map to TRBD1. Germline loops: CDR1 MNHEY, CDR2 SVGAGI. V dropped 2 bases and J dropped 3; count of bases not matched to a gene: 7. The CDR3 has 16 amino acids. The CDR3 is CASSYAGTGPYYGYTF. The CDR3 bases are TGTGCCAGCAGTTACGCCGGGACAGGGCCATACTATGGCTACACCTTC.

The chain links TRBV7-9 to TRBJ1-1; D is unresolved. V lost 1 base to trimming and J lost 1 base, with 7 bases between them. The germline V gene has CDR1 SEHNR and CDR2 FQNEAQ (reference sequence). CDR3 length equals 14 residues. The CDR3 protein is CASSLVWTNTEAFF. CDR3 coding DNA: TGTGCCAGCAGCTTAGTGTGGACGAACACTGAAGCTTTCTTT.

A word on this clonotype: Lacking the conserved final phenylalanine or tryptophan, this CDR3 likely reflects a read error. This chain joins TRBV29-1 and TRBJ1-5, with 7 nucleotides matching TRBD1. The junction had 6 bases not matched to a gene; V was cut back by 6 bases and J by 4 bases. This CDR3 is built from 13 residues. Germline values: CDR1 SQVTM, CDR2 ANQGSEA. The CDR3 bases are TGCAGCGTCGGACGGGACAGAAATCAGCCCCAGCATCTT. Amino acid sequence: CSVGRDRNQPQHL.

A word on this clonotype: At one end, the junction sequence differs from germline, possibly due to a read error. The rearrangement joins TRBV7-2 to TRBJ1-4, with D uncertain. The CDR3 consists of 13 residues. The V gene's germline CDR1 is SGHTA and CDR2 FQGNSA. DNA for the CDR3: TGTGCCCGCAGCCCTGGCATGCTTGAAAAACTGTTTTTT. Protein: CARSPGMLEKLFF. Together with reference TRBV7-2 and TRBJ1-4, the CDR3 gives the full variable domain: GAGVSQSPSNKVTEKGKDVELRCDPISGHTALYWYRQSLGQGLEFLIYFQGNSAPDKSGLPSDRFSAERTGGSVSTLTIQRTQQEDSAVYLCARSPGMLEKLFFGSGTQLSVL.

The V gene is TRBV7-9, the J gene TRBJ2-2, with no clear D. CDR1 is SEHNR, CDR2 FQNEAQ, per germline (reference sequence). The V end was cut by 5 bases, the J end by 9 bases, with 7 bases between. CDR3 length equals 11 residues. The CDR3 sequence: CASSGNRELFF. The CDR3 coding sequence is TGTGCCAGCAGCGGGAACCGGGAGCTGTTTTTT.

This clonotype appeared once. The chain joins TRBV14 to TRBJ1-1; D uncertain. The CDR3 loop spans 14 amino acids. Germline CDR1 and CDR2: SGHDN and FVKESK. The V gene lost 9 bases and the J gene lost 1 base, with 15 bases spanning the gap. The CDR3 bases are TGTGCCAGTAGTATAGTCCTCGCGAACACTGAAGCTTTCTTT. Its translation: CASSIVLANTEAFF. Based on the CDR3 plus reference TRBV14 and TRBJ1-1, the full variable domain is EAGVTQFPSHSVIEKGQTVTLRCDPISGHDNLYWYRRVMGKEIKFLLHFVKESKQDESGMPNNRFLAERTGGTYSTLKVQPAELEDSGVYFCASSIVLANTEAFFGQGTRLTVV.